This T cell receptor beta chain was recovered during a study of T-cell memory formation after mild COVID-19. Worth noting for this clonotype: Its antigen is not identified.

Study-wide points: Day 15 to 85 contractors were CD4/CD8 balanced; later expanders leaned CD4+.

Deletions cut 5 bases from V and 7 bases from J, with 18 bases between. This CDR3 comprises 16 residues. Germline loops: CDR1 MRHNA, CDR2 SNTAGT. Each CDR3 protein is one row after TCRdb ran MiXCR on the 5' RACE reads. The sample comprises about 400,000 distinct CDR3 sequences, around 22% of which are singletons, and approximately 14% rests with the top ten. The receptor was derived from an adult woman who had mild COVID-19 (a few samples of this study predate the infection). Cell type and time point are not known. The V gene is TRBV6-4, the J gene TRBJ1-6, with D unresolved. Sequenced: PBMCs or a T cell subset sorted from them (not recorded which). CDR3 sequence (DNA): TGTGCCAGCAGTCCCCCGATACTTCGGGAGAATTCACCCCTCCACTTT. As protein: CASSPPILRENSPLHF.